Listed below are T cell receptor beta chains from one sample, sequenced in a study of blood T cell repertoires in COVID-19. Assay used: immunoSEQ multiplex PCR; TCRdb lists only in-frame clones, some missing. The table includes a few hundred thousand clones, over 75% detected once. Sequencing was carried out using PBMCs or T cells enriched from blood (not recorded which). The receptors come from a woman aged 30 to 39 who had recovered from COVID-19. Each CDR3 is given with its conserved first and last residue. The order of the fields is clone size, J gene, D gene, V gene, CDR3 protein, CDR3 DNA. D genes are given only for firm matches. Not all rows give a size; the values are once, few, many and, for expanded clones, a class.

NA,TRBJ1-1,NA,TRBV30,CAWSPLGPRSTEAFF,TGTGCCTGGAGTCCCCTCGGCCCAAGGAGCACTGAAGCTTTCTTT
NA,TRBJ2-7,TRBD1,TRBV6-5,CASRQGGSYEQYF,TGTGCCAGCCGACAGGGGGGCAGCTACGAGCAGTACTTC
NA,TRBJ2-5,TRBD1,TRBV7-8,CASSPSVDRWETQYF,TGTGCCAGCAGCCCCTCGGTGGACAGGTGGGAGACCCAGTACTTC
NA,TRBJ2-1,TRBD1,TRBV15,CATSRRDRGDNEQFF,TGTGCCACCAGCAGGAGGGACAGGGGTGACAATGAGCAGTTCTTC
NA,TRBJ1-2,NA,TRBV5-5,CASSGQANYGYTF,TGTGCCAGCTCCGGTCAAGCTAACTATGGCTACACCTTC
NA,TRBJ1-1,TRBD1,TRBV11-2,CASSLTGQVPEAFF,TGTGCCAGCAGCTTAACGGGACAGGTACCTGAAGCTTTCTTT
NA,TRBJ2-2,TRBD1,TRBV5-1,CASIPGQGNTGELFF,TGCGCCAGCATCCCGGGACAGGGGAACACCGGGGAGCTGTTTTTT
NA,TRBJ2-1,NA,TRBV9,CASSVGPLNNEQFF,TGTGCCAGCAGCGTAGGTCCCTTAAACAATGAGCAGTTCTTC
NA,TRBJ1-4,TRBD1,TRBV5-1,CASSLDRGATNEKLFF,TGCGCCAGCAGCTTGGACAGGGGTGCAACTAATGAAAAACTGTTTTTT
NA,TRBJ1-1,TRBD1,TRBV30,CAWSVGGNTEAFF,TGTGCCTGGAGCGTAGGGGGCAACACTGAAGCTTTCTTT
few,TRBJ2-7,NA,TRBV27,CASSYRGGAYEQYF,TGTGCCAGCAGTTACCGTGGGGGCGCCTACGAGCAGTACTTC
once,TRBJ1-2,NA,TRBV21-1,CASSTDGYTF,TGTGCCAGCAGCACAGATGGCTACACCTTC
NA,TRBJ2-7,TRBD2,TRBV10-1,CASREGTSTEQYF,TGCGCCAGCAGGGAAGGGACTAGCACCGAGCAGTACTTC
NA,TRBJ1-5,NA,TRBV7-2,CASSFRGNQPQHF,TGTGCCAGCAGCTTCAGGGGAAATCAGCCCCAGCATTTT
once,TRBJ1-6,NA,TRBV19,CASSVPGGYNSPLHF,TGTGCCAGTAGTGTACCTGGGGGGTATAATTCACCCCTCCACTTT
NA,TRBJ1-2,TRBD1,TRBV11-2,CASSLIVDRGLPGYTF,TGTGCCAGCAGCTTAATAGTTGACAGGGGGCTTCCTGGCTACACCTTC